This is a list of T cell receptor beta chains from one sample in a study of blood T cell repertoires in COVID-19. TCRdb's copy holds only in-frame clones and misses some; the assay was immunoSEQ multiplex PCR. The sample has about 240,000 clones; roughly 86% are singletons. The source material was peripheral blood. The receptor set was obtained from a man older than 75 with acute or convalescent COVID-19. CDR3s include the opening cysteine and the closing phenylalanine or tryptophan. A D gene is named only where the DNA matches it firmly.

V: TRBV6-5
J: TRBJ1-6
D: TRBD1
DNA: TGTGCCAGCAGAACGGGACAGGGTGGAAATTCACCCCTCCACTTT
CDR3: CASRTGQGGNSPLHF

V: TRBV3-1/TRBV3-2
J: TRBJ2-2
D: .
DNA: TGTGCCAGCAGCCAAGTATCCGTCACCGGGGAGCTGTTTTTT
CDR3: CASSQVSVTGELFF

V: TRBV28
J: TRBJ1-2
D: .
DNA: TGTGCCAGCAGTTTAGTTTCAGGGGCAGGCTATGGCTACACCTTC
CDR3: CASSLVSGAGYGYTF

V: TRBV6-5
J: TRBJ2-7
D: .
DNA: TGTGCCAGCAGTTCCCCCATCTACGAGCAGTACTTC
CDR3: CASSSPIYEQYF

V: TRBV9
J: TRBJ1-2
D: TRBD1
DNA: TGTGCCAGCAGCGGATATCGACAGGGGCTGTCTAACTATGGCTACACCTTC
CDR3: CASSGYRQGLSNYGYTF

V: TRBV9
J: TRBJ2-5
D: .
DNA: TGTGCCAGCAGCGCCGGCGGGACAGCAGAAGAGACCCAGTACTTC
CDR3: CASSAGGTAEETQYF

V: TRBV9
J: TRBJ2-2
D: TRBD1
DNA: TGTGCCAGCAGCGACCGGACAGGGATCACCGGGGAGCTGTTTTTT
CDR3: CASSDRTGITGELFF

V: TRBV7-9
J: TRBJ2-1
D: TRBD2
DNA: TGTGCCAGCAGCCCCCGGGGTAGCGGGGGCAACAATGAGCAGTTCTTC
CDR3: CASSPRGSGGNNEQFF

V: TRBV28
J: TRBJ1-1
D: .
DNA: TGTGCCAGCAGTTTGGTAGGGGGAACTGAAGCTTTCTTT
CDR3: CASSLVGGTEAFF

V: TRBV5-4
J: TRBJ1-6
D: TRBD1
DNA: TGTGCCAGCAGCCCCCGGGACAGGCCATCACCCCTCCACTTT
CDR3: CASSPRDRPSPLHF

V: TRBV7-2
J: TRBJ1-1
D: .
DNA: TGTGCCAGCAGCTTAGATGGGGAGGCGATCACTGAAGCTTTCTTT
CDR3: CASSLDGEAITEAFF

V: TRBV7-8
J: TRBJ2-5
D: TRBD1
DNA: TGTGCCAGCAGTTGGGACAGGGAAGGGACCCAGTACTTC
CDR3: CASSWDREGTQYF

V: TRBV27
J: TRBJ1-5
D: .
DNA: TGTGCCAGCAGCCCCCGCGACAGGCAACGAAATCAGCCCCAGCATTTT
CDR3: CASSPRDRQRNQPQHF

V: TRBV6-6
J: TRBJ2-7
D: TRBD1
DNA: TGTGCCAGCAGCAAGGGGGCGGTCTACGAGCAGTACTTC
CDR3: CASSKGAVYEQYF

V: TRBV24-1
J: TRBJ2-1
D: .
DNA: TGTGCCACCAGTGATTTAGACAGGCGAGGGGACAATGAGCAGTTCTTC
CDR3: CATSDLDRRGDNEQFF

V: TRBV6-5
J: TRBJ2-3
D: TRBD1
DNA: TGTGCCAGCAGGGACACAGGGGCCTCCACAGATACGCAGTATTTT
CDR3: CASRDTGASTDTQYF

V: TRBV2
J: TRBJ2-1
D: .
DNA: TGTGCCAGCAAGGCTAGGCCCAATGAGCAGTTCTTC
CDR3: CASKARPNEQFF